This T cell receptor (beta chain) was retrieved from a study of beta chain features in type 1 diabetes. Study summary: The examined sorted cells totaled around 100 million across samples. Overall study findings and caveats: Insertions were fewer and deletions more numerous at VDJ junctions in type 1 diabetes patients. Within each of all four CD4+ subsets, Type 1 diabetes patients had TCRB CDR3s that were moderately but significantly shorter. Highly expressing activated T cells could be over-counted with a cDNA template.

Germline CDR1 reads KGHSH; CDR2 reads LQKENI. V was clipped by 4 bases and J by 3 bases; unmatched bases: 4. The CDR3 runs to 17 residues. This clone appeared a few times. Its specificity is not known. Expressed TCRB transcripts got sequenced, as all isolated RNA was reverse transcribed. Here immunoSEQ multiplex PCR was the method, and the copy in TCRdb shows in-frame clones only, minus some. The sample yields 350,000 to 450,000 clones, about 15% seen once. The sample consisted of naive CD4+ T cells from blood. The chain has TRBV18 and TRBJ2-1, with 15 bases matching TRBD2. This sequence was found in a man younger than 45 in good health. The DNA of the CDR3 is TGTGCCAGCTCACTGGGGACTAGCGGGGGGTTCTACAATGAGCAGTTCTTC. Translating it yields CASSLGTSGGFYNEQFF.